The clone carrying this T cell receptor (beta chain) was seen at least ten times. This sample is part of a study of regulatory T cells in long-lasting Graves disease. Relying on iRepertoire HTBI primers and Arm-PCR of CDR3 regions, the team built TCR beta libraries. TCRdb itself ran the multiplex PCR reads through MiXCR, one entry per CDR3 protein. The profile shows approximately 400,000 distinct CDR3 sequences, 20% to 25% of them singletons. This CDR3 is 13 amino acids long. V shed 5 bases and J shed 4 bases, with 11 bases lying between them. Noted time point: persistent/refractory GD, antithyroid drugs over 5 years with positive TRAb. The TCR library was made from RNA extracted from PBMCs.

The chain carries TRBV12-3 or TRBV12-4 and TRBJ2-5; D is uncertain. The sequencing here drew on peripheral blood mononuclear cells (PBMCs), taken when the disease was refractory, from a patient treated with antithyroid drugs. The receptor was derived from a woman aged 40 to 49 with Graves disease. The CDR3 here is CASSPRGPETQYF. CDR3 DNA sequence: TGTGCCAGCAGTCCTCGTGGGCCAGAGACCCAGTACTTC.